This T cell receptor (beta chain) was captured in a study of Ad26.COV2.S vaccination and SARS-CoV-2 variants. In the study overall: Dosing was one shot or two shots 56 days apart.

Study-level results: The breadth of spike-specific CD8+ and CD4+ T cell responses after vaccination was reportedly substantial.

Details on this clone: Its antigen is undetermined.

The CDR3 contains 15 residues. Unmatched junction bases numbered 7, after V lost 4 bases and J lost 6 bases. CDR1 and CDR2 (germline): MNHEY, SMNVEV (reference sequence). Sequencing used immunoSEQ multiplex PCR; TCRdb keeps in-frame clones, though not all of them. The table shows 400,000 to 450,000 clones, with 90% occurring only once. Treatment of the sample: some 20 received Ad26.COV2.S at low or high dose, single or two shots; a few received placebo; per-sample allocation not given. Samples analyzed were those drawn on day 63 after the first vaccine or placebo injection. The receptor comes from a person between 18 and 59 years old who received the Ad26.COV2.S COVID-19 vaccine or a placebo. The chain employs TRBV27 and TRBJ2-2, with TRBD1 matching over 8 bases. The sample here was peripheral blood, taken in a trial of Ad26.COV2.S vaccine versus placebo. The CDR3 loop reads CASSWTGKSAGELFF. CDR3 sequence (DNA): TGTGCCAGCAGTTGGACAGGGAAGTCCGCCGGGGAGCTGTTTTTT.